These 26 T cell receptor beta chains share one sample of origin, sequenced in a study of OX40 agonist ivuxolimab in advanced cancers. Sequencing was performed with immunoSEQ multiplex PCR; in TCRdb, only in-frame clones are kept and a portion is missing. The repertoire has more than 50,000 clones, approximately 90% of them found once; the top ten carry around 12%. This sample comprised CD4+ or CD8+ T cells sorted from blood, obtained in a trial of the OX40 agonist ivuxolimab. These receptors were taken from an adult with an advanced solid tumor such as melanoma, head and neck, liver or kidney cancer.

As DNA, the CDR3 is TGTGCCAGCAGCTTGTCCCGGAGGGAGACCCAGTACTTC. It translates to CASSLSRRETQYF. The chain recombines TRBV5-4 with TRBJ2-5, with D tentatively TRBD2 (5 bases). CDR3 length: 13 amino acids. V lost 1 base and J lost 5, with 9 bases in between. In germline, CDR1 is SGHNT, CDR2 YYREEE (reference sequence).

The genes are TRBV7-2 and TRBJ1-5; a possible D gene is TRBD1 (6 bases). The length of the CDR3 is 15 residues. The V gene lost 1 base and the J gene lost 4 bases, with 11 bases spanning the gap. From germline, CDR1 is SGHTA and CDR2 FQGNSA. Here the CDR3 reads CASSLEGQPNQPQHF. In nucleotides, the CDR3 is TGTGCCAGCAGCTTAGAAGGACAGCCTAATCAGCCCCAGCATTTT.

The chain links TRBV5-1 to TRBJ2-2; D is undetermined. Trimming took 3 bases from V and 1 from J, leaving 7 bases between them. Germline V gene data show CDR1 as SGHRS and CDR2 as YFSETQ. The CDR3 covers 14 residues. As DNA, the CDR3 is TGCGCCAGCAGCTGGACCATGAACACCGGGGAGCTGTTTTTT. Translated: CASSWTMNTGELFF. Full variable domain (rest looked up from reference TRBV5-1 and TRBJ2-2): KAGVTQTPRYLIKTRGQQVTLSCSPISGHRSVSWYQQTPGQGLQFLFEYFSETQRNKGNFPGRFSGRQFSNSRSEMNVSTLELGDSALYLCASSWTMNTGELFFGEGSRLTVL.

V is TRBV7-9 and J is TRBJ2-6, with TRBD1 as a possible D gene (5 bases). V lost 5 bases and J 2 bases, leaving 7 bases between the germline ends. The CDR3 covers 14 residues. Per the germline V gene, CDR1 is SEHNR and CDR2 is FQNEAQ (reference sequence). The CDR3 loop reads CASSTTAGANVLTF. In DNA, the CDR3 is TGTGCCAGCAGCACGACAGCTGGGGCCAACGTCCTGACTTTC.

The DNA of the CDR3 is TGCGCCAGCAGCTTGGTGAGCGGTCTAAGCTCCTACAATGAGCAGTTCTTC. As protein: CASSLVSGLSSYNEQFF. The chain couples TRBV5-1 to TRBJ2-1, with D perhaps TRBD2 (5 bases). Trimming cost V 0 bases and J 0 bases, with 13 bases left between them. The CDR3 runs to 17 residues. CDR1 is SGHRS and CDR2 is YFSETQ in the germline V gene.

V usage is TRBV21-1 and J usage is TRBJ1-5; TRBD1 reflects the table's D call only, with no check against the DNA. TRBV21-1 is a pseudogene locus. There are 17 residues in the CDR3. CDR3 in amino acids: CASSRRFTEHSNQPQHF. The DNA of the CDR3 is TGTGCCAGCAGCCGACGTTTTACAGAACATAGCAATCAGCCCCAGCATTTT.

The chain has TRBV2 and TRBJ2-1; TRBD1 aligns across 10 bases. Per germline, CDR1 SNHLY and CDR2 FYNNEI. The CDR3 has 13 residues. Unmatched junction bases numbered 3, after V lost 6 bases and J lost 7 bases. The CDR3 reads CASSRDRGNEQFF. CDR3 bases: TGTGCCAGCAGCCGGGACAGGGGAAATGAGCAGTTCTTC.

The V and J genes are TRBV11-1 and TRBJ1-1; D unclear. Trimming removed 1 base from V and 5 bases from J, with 17 bases in between. Germline V CDR1 and CDR2: SGHAT, FQDESV (reference sequence). This CDR3 comprises 16 residues. CDR3 nucleotides: TGTGCCAGCAGCTTAGTAGAGAGGGTGTTAGGGACTGAAGCTTTCTTT. Translated: CASSLVERVLGTEAFF.

The chain joins TRBV4-2 to TRBJ2-3; TRBD2 matches 14 bases. The CDR3 runs 17 residues. V was pared by 3 bases and J by 2 bases, with 4 bases of the junction left unmatched. Germline CDR1 is LGHNA and CDR2 is YNFKEQ. The CDR3 DNA reads as TGTGCCAGCAGCCAGCCGGGACTAGCGGGAGTCACAGATACGCAGTATTTT. It specifies CASSQPGLAGVTDTQYF.

The chain carries TRBV5-1 and TRBJ1-4; 9 bases match TRBD1. The CDR3 has 15 residues. J was trimmed by 4 bases and V by 4 bases; bases with no gene match: 5. Looked up from germline, CDR1 is SGHRS and CDR2 is YFSETQ. CDR3 sequence: CASSPLGQGNEKLFF. The CDR3 bases are TGCGCCAGCAGCCCCCTGGGACAGGGTAATGAAAAACTGTTTTTT.

This clone was counted a few times. J is TRBJ2-3 and V is TRBV11-2; TRBD2 agrees at 7 bases. Germline V lookup: CDR1 SGHAT, CDR2 FQNNGV. The CDR3 runs to 17 residues. V shed 5 bases, J shed 0 bases, and the junction held 11 bases outside the gene matches. CDR3: CASSPRPGGLSTDTQYF. The DNA of the CDR3 is TGTGCCAGCAGCCCTCGCCCGGGGGGACTTAGCACAGATACGCAGTATTTT.

This rearrangement joins TRBV5-1 to TRBJ1-5; D is uncertain. V was cut by 0 bases and J by 4 bases, with 17 bases left in between. Germline CDR1 reads SGHRS; CDR2 reads YFSETQ. The CDR3 sequence is 17 residues long. CDR3 sequence reads: CASSLDSGEFRNQPQHF. The CDR3 nucleotides read TGCGCCAGCAGCTTGGATTCTGGGGAGTTTAGGAATCAGCCCCAGCATTTT. The full variable domain, with the rest looked up from reference TRBV5-1 and TRBJ1-5, is KAGVTQTPRYLIKTRGQQVTLSCSPISGHRSVSWYQQTPGQGLQFLFEYFSETQRNKGNFPGRFSGRQFSNSRSEMNVSTLELGDSALYLCASSLDSGEFRNQPQHFGDGTRLSIL.

The CDR3 DNA reads TGTGCCATCCGGACTAGCGGGAGGAAGACCCAGTACTTC. This encodes CAIRTSGRKTQYF. V usage is TRBV6-1 and J usage is TRBJ2-5, with 14 bases identical to TRBD2. The V segment lost 10 bases and the J segment 6 bases; nucleotides outside the gene matches: 4. The V gene's germline CDR1 is MNHNS and CDR2 SASEGT. This CDR3 has 13 residues.

The rearrangement links TRBV7-9 to TRBJ2-3; D is uncertain. Germline CDR1 SEHNR, CDR2 FQNEAQ (reference sequence). This CDR3 comprises 14 residues. V shed 1 base and J shed 1 base, with 6 bases lying between them. The CDR3 spells CASSLDQGTDTQYF. Here the CDR3 DNA reads TGTGCCAGCAGCTTAGACCAGGGCACAGATACGCAGTATTTT. The entire variable domain, with the rest obtained from reference TRBV7-9 and TRBJ2-3, is as follows: DTGVSQNPRHKITKRGQNVTFRCDPISEHNRLYWYRQTLGQGPEFLTYFQNEAQLEKSRLLSDRFSAERPKGSFSTLEIQRTEQGDSAMYLCASSLDQGTDTQYFGPGTRLTVL.

The chain recombines TRBV15 with TRBJ2-1; TRBD2 matches at 7 bases. The CDR3 extends over 15 amino acids. Germline loops: CDR1 LNHNV, CDR2 YYDKDF (reference sequence). V lost 7 bases, J lost 5 bases, and 11 bases stayed unmatched. CDR3 sequence reads: CATNGRSRSNNEQFF. CDR3 nucleotides: TGTGCCACCAACGGGAGGTCGCGATCAAACAATGAGCAGTTCTTC.

There are a few counts of this clone. This rearrangement joins TRBV28 to TRBJ2-2; D is uncertain. CDR3 length equals 16 residues. V was pared by 6 bases and J by 2 bases, with 16 bases between. Germline V lookup: CDR1 MDHEN, CDR2 SYDVKM. The CDR3 loop is CASRWAGAANTGELFF. Written as DNA, the CDR3 is TGTGCCAGCAGGTGGGCAGGCGCAGCTAACACCGGGGAGCTGTTTTTT.

V gene TRBV7-2 combines with J gene TRBJ2-3, with 7 bases aligning to TRBD2. The CDR3 has 15 amino acids. The V segment lost 1 base and the J segment 7 bases; nucleotides outside the gene matches: 8. The germline V gene encodes CDR1 SGHTA and CDR2 FQGNSA. CDR3 sequence (DNA): TGTGCCAGCAGCTTAGATCCAGCGGGATGGAATACGCAGTATTTT. Translation gives CASSLDPAGWNTQYF.

The chain joins TRBV9 to TRBJ2-1; no definite D call. This CDR3 spans 14 amino acids. Germline V gene sequence: CDR1 SGDLS, CDR2 YYNGEE. Trimming removed 7 bases at V and 0 bases at J, with 11 bases between. CDR3 coding DNA: TGTGCCAGCGGTCCTGGGGTCTCCTACAATGAGCAGTTCTTC. Its translation: CASGPGVSYNEQFF. Together with reference TRBV9 and TRBJ2-1, the CDR3 gives the full variable domain: DSGVTQTPKHLITATGQRVTLRCSPRSGDLSVYWYQQSLDQGLQFLIQYYNGEERAKGNILERFSAQQFPDLHSELNLSSLELGDSALYFCASGPGVSYNEQFFGPGTRLTVL.

The chain recombines TRBV6-5 with TRBJ1-3; D is ambiguous. Germline CDR1 is MNHEY and CDR2 is SVGAGI. Between the trimmed V and J ends, which lost 7 bases and 4 bases, there was a span of 5 bases. The CDR3 spans 11 residues. CDR3 bases: TGTGCCAGCATGGTAGGAAACACCATATATTTT. Its translation is CASMVGNTIYF.

Worth noting for this clone: This sample also contains other DNA sequences that code for the same CDR3. The chain carries TRBV5-1 and TRBJ2-7; the D is unclear. CDR1 is SGHRS and CDR2 is YFSETQ in the germline V gene. The CDR3 is made up of 13 amino acids. V was pared by 0 bases and J by 1 base, with 5 bases between. Written as DNA, the CDR3 is TGCGCCAGCAGCTTGGTAGGGTCCTACGAGCAGTACTTC. Residues: CASSLVGSYEQYF.

The chain employs TRBV28 and TRBJ1-5; a weak D match, TRBD1 (6 bases). This CDR3 is 16 amino acids long. With 6 bases removed from V and 3 bases from J, the gap between germline ends came to 18 bases. The germline gives CDR1 MDHEN, CDR2 SYDVKM. As DNA, the CDR3 is TGTGCCAGCAGCCCCGCAGGGGAGAGTTTCAATCAGCCCCAGCATTTT. It is translated as CASSPAGESFNQPQHF.

This chain connects TRBV9 to TRBJ2-3; D unclear. The CDR3 is 13 residues long. In germline, CDR1 is SGDLS, CDR2 YYNGEE. V dropped 2 bases and J dropped 2 bases, with 6 bases sitting between them. The CDR3 loop reads CASSVFITDTQYF. The CDR3 bases are TGTGCCAGCAGCGTTTTTATCACAGATACGCAGTATTTT.

This clone was counted only a few times. The rearrangement links TRBV20-1 to TRBJ1-1, with D possibly being TRBD1 (6 bases). Looked up from germline, CDR1 is DFQATT and CDR2 is SNEGSKA (reference sequence). The V end lost 5 bases, the J end lost 3 bases, and 7 bases lay between the germline ends. The CDR3 has 11 residues. The CDR3 DNA follows: TGCAGTGCTGGGGGGCACACTGAAGCTTTCTTT. It specifies CSAGGHTEAFF.

This chain connects TRBV7-2 to TRBJ1-2, with a tentative D call TRBD1 (6 bases). The V gene's germline CDR1 is SGHTA and CDR2 FQGNSA. CDR3 length equals 11 residues. The germline V and J ends were trimmed by 3 bases and 8 bases, with 7 bases remaining between them. The CDR3 loop is CASSFRGGYTF. CDR3 sequence (DNA): TGTGCCAGCAGCTTCAGGGGCGGCTACACCTTC.

This rearrangement joins TRBV18 to TRBJ1-4; D uncertain. CDR1 is KGHSH, CDR2 LQKENI, per germline. The ends were cut back, 3 bases at V and 6 bases at J, with 11 bases in the middle. The CDR3 contains 14 residues. CDR3 sequence (DNA): TGTGCCAGCTCACCGGCCAGGAAGTATGAAAAACTGTTTTTT. Protein: CASSPARKYEKLFF.

The chain joins TRBV4-1 to TRBJ2-3; tentative D call: TRBD1 (5 bases). This CDR3 comprises 16 residues. The ends were cut back, 0 bases at V and 8 bases at J, with 18 bases in the middle. Germline lookup yields CDR1 MGHRA and CDR2 YSYEKL. The CDR3 sequence: CASSQDVSRAPGTQYF. The CDR3 DNA reads TGCGCCAGCAGCCAAGATGTAAGCAGGGCCCCCGGTACGCAGTATTTT.